The clone carrying this T cell receptor (beta chain) showed up many times. For Graves' hyperthyroidism to be stable, ophthalmopathy could not progress within 18 months. Exclusion of patients followed from uncontrolled infection, other autoimmune disease, pregnancy or lactation. This CDR3 has 12 residues. The ends were cut back, 6 bases at V and 7 bases at J, with 10 bases in the middle. RNA transcripts were the template for amplifying TCR beta CDR3 regions. The study used the HTBI primer set for a first-round RT-PCR of the TCR CDR3. Using its own MiXCR run on the multiplex PCR reads, TCRdb lists one record per CDR3 protein. The sample shows 300,000 to 450,000 distinct CDR3 sequences, 25% of them seen only once. This sample was included in a study of T cells in Graves' hyperthyroidism and ophthalmopathy.

V gene TRBV12-3 or TRBV12-4 combines with J gene TRBJ2-1; no firm D call. The sequence was obtained from a man aged 50 to 60 with Graves' hyperthyroidism. Material for sequencing was blood. DNA of the CDR3: TGTGCCAGCAGCTATCCTTATAATGAGCAGTTCTTC. It is translated as CASSYPYNEQFF.